The 19 T cell receptor beta chains below all came from one sample that was sequenced in a study of blood T cells in healthy people across ages. Next came a second PCR, run for about 7 to 12 cycles, which used a sample-barcoded 5' primer along with a J-beta primer mix. TCRdb re-analysed the 5' RACE reads in MiXCR, keeping a single row per CDR3 protein. The sample holds some 1.5 million distinct CDR3 sequences, approximately 43% seen once. The sequenced material came from blood. These receptors all stem from a woman aged 18 to 35 in good health.

This clonotype has a handful of counts. The chain has TRBV20-1 and TRBJ2-3; TRBD2 matches at 9 bases. Losses at the gene ends were 0 bases for V and 8 bases for J; bases not matched to a gene: 12. Germline V gene data show CDR1 as DFQATT and CDR2 as SNEGSKA (reference sequence). The CDR3 runs 16 residues. The CDR3 DNA reads TGCAGTGCTAGAGATTTGGCGGGAGGGCCCGGGGGTACGCAGTATTTT. Translating gives CSARDLAGGPGGTQYF.

There are a few counts of this clonotype. CDR3 loop: CASSGRLLEETQYF. DNA of the CDR3: TGTGCCAGCAGTGGGAGACTACTTGAAGAGACCCAGTACTTC. The chain carries TRBV2 and TRBJ2-5; D possibly corresponds to TRBD2 (5 bases). CDR3 length: 14 amino acids. V shed 4 bases and J shed 3 bases, with 12 bases lying between them. CDR1 and CDR2 from the germline V gene are SNHLY and FYNNEI.

In nucleotides, the CDR3 is TGCGCCAGCAGCCAACCGACAAAGGGGGGGGGTACGCAGTATTTT. Its protein is CASSQPTKGGGTQYF. The chain is built from TRBV4-1 and TRBJ2-3, with D possibly matching TRBD2 (7 bases). V dropped 2 bases and J dropped 8 bases, with 17 bases sitting between them. This CDR3 comprises 15 residues. Germline loops: CDR1 MGHRA, CDR2 YSYEKL.

A single count supports this clonotype. This chain connects TRBV4-1 to TRBJ2-3; perhaps TRBD2 as D (5 bases). V was cut by 0 bases and J by 6 bases, with 13 bases left in between. From germline, CDR1 is MGHRA and CDR2 YSYEKL. The CDR3 totals 15 residues. The CDR3 loop is CASSQEWTSTDTQYF. DNA of the CDR3: TGCGCCAGCAGCCAAGAGTGGACTTCGACTGATACGCAGTATTTT.

This clonotype was detected only once. The chain is built from TRBV4-3 and TRBJ2-1; 8 bases fit TRBD2. From germline, CDR1 is LGHNA and CDR2 YSLEER. The V gene end was trimmed by 0 bases and the J gene end by 7 bases; junction bases not matched to a gene: 8. The CDR3 contains 16 residues. CDR3 region: CASSQDRRLAFNEQFF. As DNA, the CDR3 is TGCGCCAGCAGCCAAGATAGGAGACTAGCGTTTAATGAGCAGTTCTTC.

The chain links TRBV9 to TRBJ1-3; the D gene is possibly TRBD1 (5 bases). Trimming removed 2 bases from V and 0 bases from J, with 12 bases in between. The V gene's germline CDR1 is SGDLS and CDR2 YYNGEE. This CDR3 spans 16 amino acids. CDR3 DNA sequence: TGTGCCAGCAGCGTCTCCGGGACGGACTCTGGAAACACCATATATTTT. Translation: CASSVSGTDSGNTIYF.

This chain links TRBV2 with TRBJ1-2, with 7 bases fitting TRBD1. The CDR3 totals 17 residues. In germline, CDR1 is SNHLY, CDR2 FYNNEI. Trimming took 2 bases from V and 0 from J; bases not matched to a gene: 9. The CDR3 nucleotides read TGTGCCAGCAGTGAAATTAGTGGGGACAGCTCTAACTATGGCTACACCTTC. Translation gives CASSEISGDSSNYGYTF.

The chain couples TRBV4-3 to TRBJ2-1; 11 bases fit TRBD2. The CDR3 runs to 20 residues. The germline gives CDR1 LGHNA, CDR2 YSLEER. The J segment lost 0 bases and the V segment lost 1 base, leaving 11 bases of the junction unmatched. This chain's CDR3 is CASSQGGRLAGPSSYNEQFF. The CDR3 DNA follows: TGCGCCAGCAGCCAAGGTGGCCGACTAGCGGGACCAAGCTCCTACAATGAGCAGTTCTTC.

The genes are TRBV7-9 and TRBJ2-3; 16 bases line up with TRBD2. Germline CDR1 is SEHNR and CDR2 is FQNEAQ (reference sequence). Trimming removed 4 bases from V and 5 bases from J; junction bases left unmatched: 6. This CDR3 spans 17 amino acids. The CDR3 loop is CASSWGLAGGPGDTQYF. In DNA form, the CDR3 reads TGTGCCAGCAGCTGGGGACTAGCGGGAGGGCCTGGAGATACGCAGTATTTT.

The chain couples TRBV4-3 to TRBJ2-6; either TRBD1 or TRBD2 may fit D (5 bases each). CDR1 LGHNA and CDR2 YSLEER come from the germline V gene. V was pared by 3 bases and J by 14 bases, with 8 bases between. The CDR3 loop spans 11 amino acids. DNA for the CDR3: TGCGCCAGCAGCCATCCGGGACTCCTGACTTTC. This sequence encodes CASSHPGLLTF.

The J gene is TRBJ2-7, the V gene TRBV29-1; a possible D gene is TRBD1 (6 bases). The CDR3 has 13 residues. The germline V gene has CDR1 SQVTM and CDR2 ANQGSEA. V was cut by 0 bases and J by 3 bases, with 9 bases left in between. This CDR3 is CSVEDAQGYEQYF. In nucleotides, the CDR3 is TGCAGCGTTGAAGATGCACAGGGCTACGAGCAGTACTTC.

Points on this clonotype: A read error may account for a junction end that differs from germline. The rearrangement links TRBV29-1 to TRBJ1-1, with TRBD1 matching 7 bases. The germline V gene encodes CDR1 SQVTM and CDR2 ANQGSEA. This CDR3 is 15 amino acids long. CDR3 in DNA: TGCAGCGTTAGGGAAGGGGGCGCAGGGAACACCGAAGCTTTCTTT. Translated, it gives CSVREGGAGNTEAFF.

V is TRBV4-1 and J is TRBJ1-1; 7 positions match TRBD1. The length of the CDR3 is 14 residues. Per the germline V gene, CDR1 is MGHRA and CDR2 is YSYEKL. V trimming: 8 bases; J trimming: 0 bases; junction bases outside the gene matches: 6. Written as DNA, the CDR3 is TGCGCCAGCGGACAGGAGGGGATGAACACTGAAGCTTTCTTT. This gives the protein CASGQEGMNTEAFF.

Worth noting for this clonotype: A much larger clone lies one base from this, so it may be a read error. The CDR3, as DNA: TGTGCCAGCAGCATAGCAGGGCATGGGGCCAACGTCCTGACTTTC. It encodes CASSIAGHGANVLTF. This chain connects TRBV9 to TRBJ2-6; a weak D match, TRBD1 (5 bases). CDR1 and CDR2 from the germline V gene are SGDLS and YYNGEE. With 4 bases removed from V and 3 bases from J, the gap between germline ends came to 11 bases. CDR3 length equals 15 residues.

The rearrangement links TRBV7-2 to TRBJ2-3; weak D call: TRBD2 (7 bases). In germline, CDR1 is SGHTA, CDR2 FQGNSA. The CDR3 is 15 amino acids. V shed 8 bases and J shed 5 bases, with 20 bases lying between them. The CDR3 sequence is CASRPGRGRGDTQYF. DNA of the CDR3: TGTGCCAGCCGACCGGGAAGGGGGAGGGGAGATACGCAGTATTTT.

The CDR3 loop reads CSVSRGGNLGNEQFF. In nucleotides, the CDR3 is TGCAGTGTTTCGAGAGGGGGGAATTTAGGGAATGAGCAGTTCTTC. The chain is built from TRBV20-1 and TRBJ2-1; possibly TRBD1 or TRBD2 for D (6 bases each). The CDR3 is made up of 15 amino acids. V lost 7 bases and J 7 bases, leaving 23 bases between the germline ends. Per the germline V gene, CDR1 is DFQATT and CDR2 is SNEGSKA (reference sequence).

This clonotype has more than one count but fewer than ten. The CDR3 protein is CASRGLSPAGELFF. The CDR3 DNA is TGTGCCTCCCGGGGACTATCCCCGGCCGGGGAGCTGTTTTTT. The rearrangement joins TRBV30 to TRBJ2-2; 7 nucleotides match TRBD2. J lost 6 bases, V lost 7 bases, and 11 bases had no gene match. Germline CDR1 GTSNPN, CDR2 SVGIG (reference sequence). The CDR3 extends over 14 amino acids.

CDR3 amino acids: CSVRVGGVDTEAFF. CDR3 bases: TGCAGCGTGAGGGTCGGGGGGGTGGACACTGAAGCTTTCTTT. The rearrangement joins TRBV29-1 to TRBJ1-1; TRBD1 might be the D (5 bases). The CDR3 consists of 14 residues. Germline assignment: CDR1 SQVTM and CDR2 ANQGSEA. V was pared by 6 bases and J by 3 bases, with 17 bases between. Supplemented by reference TRBV29-1 and TRBJ1-1, the full variable domain reads SAVISQKPSRDICQRGTSLTIQCQVDSQVTMMFWYRQQPGQSLTLIATANQGSEATYESGFVIDKFPISRPNLTFSTLTVSNMSPEDSSIYLCSVRVGGVDTEAFFGQGTRLTVV.

The chain uses TRBV11-2 and TRBJ2-4; 7 bases are shared with TRBD1. The J call may be wrong; the DNA end is better matched by TRBJ2-5. Per germline, CDR1 SGHAT and CDR2 FQNNGV. This CDR3 has 15 residues. CDR3 in DNA: TGTGCCAGCAGCCTTACAGGGGACGGACAAGAGACCCAGTACTTC. This gives the protein CASSLTGDGQETQYF.